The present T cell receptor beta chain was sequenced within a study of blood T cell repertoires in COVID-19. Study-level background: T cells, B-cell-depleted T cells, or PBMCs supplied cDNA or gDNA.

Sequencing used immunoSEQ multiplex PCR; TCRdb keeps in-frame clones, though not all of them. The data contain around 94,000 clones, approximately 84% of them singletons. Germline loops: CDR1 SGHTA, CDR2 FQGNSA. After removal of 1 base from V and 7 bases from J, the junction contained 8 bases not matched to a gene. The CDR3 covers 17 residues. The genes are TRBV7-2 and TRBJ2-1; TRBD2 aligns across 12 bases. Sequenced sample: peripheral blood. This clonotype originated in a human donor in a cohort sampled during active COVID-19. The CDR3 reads CASSLVLAGGPLNEQFF. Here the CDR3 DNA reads TGTGCCAGCAGCTTAGTGCTAGCGGGGGGGCCTTTAAATGAGCAGTTCTTC.